Below are 27 T cell receptor beta chains sequenced from a single sample in a study of identical twins. A single record per CDR3 protein comes from TCRdb applying MiXCR to the 5' RACE reads. The sample shows under 800,000 distinct CDR3 sequences, about 20% of them seen only once. The same data also contributed to another study, on T cells expressing NK-cell markers.

The sample was PBMCs. The source of these receptors is a woman younger than 35 in good health.

The genes are TRBV20-1 and TRBJ2-4, with D tentatively TRBD2 (6 bases). CDR3 size: 13 residues. Trimming shortened V by 6 bases and J by 1 base, and 10 bases separated the two germline ends. Germline lookup yields CDR1 DFQATT and CDR2 SNEGSKA (reference sequence). The CDR3 DNA is TGCAGTGCGCATACTAGCGCCAAAAACATTCAGTACTTC. As protein: CSAHTSAKNIQYF.

This clonotype has a handful of counts. This chain uses TRBV20-1 with TRBJ2-7; TRBD1 matches at 9 bases. Germline CDR1 reads DFQATT; CDR2 reads SNEGSKA (reference sequence). The junction had 11 bases not matched to a gene; V was cut back by 5 bases and J by 3 bases. The CDR3 is 15 amino acids. The CDR3 region is CSAGLQGARFYEQYF. The CDR3 coding sequence is TGCAGTGCTGGGCTACAGGGGGCGCGATTCTACGAGCAGTACTTC.

This clonotype was detected only a few times. V gene TRBV5-1 combines with J gene TRBJ2-3; possible D gene TRBD1, 5 bases. CDR1 SGHRS and CDR2 YFSETQ come from the germline V gene. V was cut by 2 bases and J by 2 bases, with 12 bases left in between. The CDR3 covers 15 residues. CDR3 DNA sequence: TGCGCCAGCAGCTTAACAGGAGACACCACAGATACGCAGTATTTT. Encoded protein: CASSLTGDTTDTQYF.

This clonotype was detected a few times. The chain has TRBV6-5 and TRBJ1-6; unclear D gene. Germline CDR1 is MNHEY and CDR2 is SVGAGI. V shed 4 bases and J shed 10 bases, with 11 bases lying between them. The CDR3 contains 13 residues. The CDR3, as DNA: TGTGCCAGCAGTTGGTCCCGGCTGTCACCCCTCCACTTT. Its protein is CASSWSRLSPLHF.

This clonotype was counted between two and nine times. J is TRBJ2-7 and V is TRBV7-2; 8 bases are a match to TRBD2. The CDR3 consists of 15 residues. CDR1 and CDR2 (germline): SGHTA, FQGNSA. The junction had 10 bases not matched to a gene; V was cut back by 4 bases and J by 5 bases. The CDR3 region is CASSYKREISHEQYF. CDR3 nucleotide sequence: TGTGCCAGCAGCTACAAGCGGGAGATAAGCCACGAGCAGTACTTC.

The chain joins TRBV7-2 to TRBJ2-5; 14 positions match TRBD2. The germline V gene encodes CDR1 SGHTA and CDR2 FQGNSA. V shed 6 bases, J shed 5 bases, and the junction held 11 bases outside the gene matches. The CDR3 loop spans 17 amino acids. Here the CDR3 reads CASRAGTSGGGIETQYF. DNA of the CDR3: TGTGCCAGCAGGGCTGGGACTAGCGGGGGCGGGATCGAGACCCAGTACTTC.

This rearrangement joins TRBV29-1 to TRBJ2-1, with D possibly matching TRBD2 (6 bases). Germline values: CDR1 SQVTM, CDR2 ANQGSEA. Trimming removed 4 bases at V and 5 bases at J, with 12 bases between. The CDR3 spans 13 residues. The CDR3 loop is CSVVDLANNEQFF. CDR3 coding DNA: TGCAGCGTTGTCGACCTAGCGAACAATGAGCAGTTCTTC.

The J gene is TRBJ2-5, the V gene TRBV3-1; D may be TRBD2 (5 bases). This CDR3 region has 12 residues. CDR1 is LGHDT, CDR2 YNNKEL, per germline (reference sequence). Between the trimmed V and J ends, which lost 5 bases and 5 bases, there was a span of 9 bases. The CDR3 is CASSVIAETQYF. DNA for the CDR3: TGTGCCAGCAGCGTTATAGCGGAGACCCAGTACTTC.

V gene TRBV11-2 combines with J gene TRBJ2-3; D is undetermined. Trimming left V 2 bases short and J 5 bases short, with 11 bases between. Germline values: CDR1 SGHAT, CDR2 FQNNGV. This CDR3 has 14 amino acids. The CDR3 is CASSLKALIDTQYF. DNA for the CDR3: TGTGCCAGCAGCTTAAAAGCGCTCATAGATACGCAGTATTTT.

The rearrangement joins TRBV6-1 to TRBJ1-6, with 9 bases lining up with TRBD1. The CDR3 length is 14 residues. The V gene end was trimmed by 7 bases and the J gene end by 9 bases; junction bases not matched to a gene: 7. The germline gives CDR1 MNHNS, CDR2 SASEGT. The CDR3 region is CASNIQGAVSPLHF. DNA for the CDR3: TGTGCCAGCAATATACAGGGGGCTGTTTCACCCCTCCACTTT.

This clonotype turned up a few times. An end of the junction does not agree with germline; a read error may underlie this. The chain uses TRBV7-7 and TRBJ2-5, with D uncertain. Germline values: CDR1 SSHAT, CDR2 FNYEAQ (reference sequence). The CDR3 length is 13 residues. The CDR3 region has the DNA TGTGCTAGCAGCAGACTGGTTGGGGAGACCCAGTACTTC. This sequence encodes CASSRLVGETQYF.

This clonotype was seen ten or more times. This chain connects TRBV24-1 to TRBJ2-2; D remains unclear. Deletions cut 4 bases from V and 6 bases from J, with 5 bases between. CDR3 length: 12 amino acids. Per germline, CDR1 KGHDR and CDR2 SFDVKD. The CDR3: CATSDPAGELFF. CDR3 bases: TGTGCCACCAGTGACCCGGCCGGGGAGCTGTTTTTT.

The chain's CDR3 is CASSSRGGQSYNEQFF. The CDR3 DNA reads as TGTGCCAGCAGCTCCCGTGGCGGGCAGTCCTACAATGAGCAGTTCTTC. The rearrangement joins TRBV7-2 to TRBJ2-1, with TRBD2 as a possible D gene (5 bases). The CDR3 length is 16 residues. CDR1 and CDR2 from the germline V gene are SGHTA and FQGNSA. V lost 4 bases and J lost 1, with 14 bases in between.

There are many counts of this clonotype. This chain links TRBV4-1 with TRBJ2-7; possibly TRBD1 for D (5 bases). Trimming cost V 0 bases and J 1 base, with 13 bases left between them. Germline V gives CDR1 MGHRA, CDR2 YSYEKL. The CDR3 is 16 amino acids. The CDR3 DNA follows: TGCGCCAGCAGCCAAGATATCCGGTCAGGGTCCTACGAGCAGTACTTC. It translates to CASSQDIRSGSYEQYF.

The rearrangement links TRBV9 to TRBJ2-1; a possible D gene is TRBD1 (6 bases). V was cut by 3 bases and J by 3 bases, with 10 bases left in between. Germline CDR1 and CDR2: SGDLS and YYNGEE. The CDR3 is made up of 14 amino acids. This CDR3 is CASSGRGVYNEQFF. The CDR3 DNA sequence: TGTGCCAGCAGCGGCAGGGGCGTCTACAATGAGCAGTTCTTC.

In its sample, this clonotype was seen a few times. V usage is TRBV5-1 and J usage is TRBJ2-1; possibly TRBD1 or TRBD2 for D (5 bases each). The V gene's germline CDR1 is SGHRS and CDR2 YFSETQ. The length of the CDR3 is 15 residues. Between the trimmed V and J ends, which lost 4 bases and 9 bases, there was a span of 20 bases. The CDR3 reads CASSTLGAGLSEQFF. DNA of the CDR3: TGCGCCAGCAGCACGCTCGGGGCGGGTCTTAGTGAGCAGTTCTTC.

This clonotype was counted only a few times. The chain links TRBV30 to TRBJ2-3; 11 positions agree with TRBD2. CDR3 length: 14 residues. With V trimmed by 3 bases and J by 3 bases, 2 bases remained unmatched. In germline, CDR1 is GTSNPN, CDR2 SVGIG (reference sequence). For the CDR3, the DNA is TGTGCCTGGAGGGTAGCGGGAGGGACAGATACGCAGTATTTT. Its translation: CAWRVAGGTDTQYF.

V usage is TRBV7-2 and J usage is TRBJ2-3; 9 bases align to TRBD2. The germline V gene encodes CDR1 SGHTA and CDR2 FQGNSA. The CDR3 extends over 17 amino acids. Trimming cost V 5 bases and J 2 bases; bases outside gene matches: 11. Here the CDR3 reads CASSRTSGSSYTDTQYF. In nucleotides, the CDR3 is TGTGCCAGCAGCCGAACTAGCGGGTCGTCCTACACAGATACGCAGTATTTT.

The chain employs TRBV25-1 and TRBJ1-1; D possibly corresponds to TRBD1 (6 bases). The CDR3 length is 15 residues. V was trimmed by 3 bases and J by 1 base, leaving 12 bases between them. CDR1 is MGHDK and CDR2 is SYGVNS in the germline V gene. Here the CDR3 DNA reads TGTGCCAGCAGTGACGTGGACAGTCCGAACACTGAAGCTTTCTTT. Translated: CASSDVDSPNTEAFF.

A few counts support this clonotype. The V gene is TRBV3-1, the J gene TRBJ1-1; possible D gene TRBD1, 6 bases. The CDR3 is 13 residues long. In germline, CDR1 is LGHDT, CDR2 YNNKEL (reference sequence). V was cut by 4 bases and J by 6 bases, with 12 bases left in between. CDR3 DNA: TGTGCCAGCAGCCCCGGACAGAGGGCTGAAGCTTTCTTT. Amino acid sequence: CASSPGQRAEAFF.

The CDR3: CSAREGYGANVLTF. The CDR3 nucleotides read TGCAGTGCTAGGGAGGGGTACGGGGCCAACGTCCTGACTTTC. The gene calls are TRBV20-1 and TRBJ2-6, with D maybe TRBD2 (6 bases). The CDR3 covers 14 residues. The germline V gene encodes CDR1 DFQATT and CDR2 SNEGSKA (reference sequence). Trimming cost V 3 bases and J 4 bases, with 10 bases left between them.

The chain couples TRBV29-1 to TRBJ2-1; D not resolved. There are 12 residues in the CDR3. Per germline, CDR1 SQVTM and CDR2 ANQGSEA. V lost 6 bases and J 1 base, leaving 7 bases between the germline ends. CDR3 DNA: TGCAGCGTAAGCCCTTCCTACAATGAGCAGTTCTTC. It translates to CSVSPSYNEQFF.

Only one count was recorded for this clonotype. The chain recombines TRBV20-1 with TRBJ2-1; D is unresolved. The V gene lost 5 bases and the J gene lost 4 bases, with 12 bases spanning the gap. CDR3 length: 13 amino acids. The V gene's germline CDR1 is DFQATT and CDR2 SNEGSKA (reference sequence). CDR3 protein: CSALALIYNEQFF. DNA for the CDR3: TGCAGTGCTTTAGCCCTGATTTACAATGAGCAGTTCTTC.

This clonotype showed up many times. This chain connects TRBV20-1 to TRBJ1-5; no clear D gene. Germline assignment: CDR1 DFQATT and CDR2 SNEGSKA (reference sequence). V was pared by 6 bases and J by 0 bases, with 12 bases between. CDR3 size: 14 residues. CDR3 bases: TGCAGTGCAAGCTATGGGGATAGCAATCAGCCCCAGCATTTT. It encodes CSASYGDSNQPQHF.

In this sample, this clonotype turned up a few times. The rearrangement uses TRBV20-1 and TRBJ2-5; possibly TRBD1 for D (6 bases). Germline CDR1 reads DFQATT; CDR2 reads SNEGSKA (reference sequence). Trimming took off 1 base at V and 3 bases at J, with 12 bases between the two ends. There are 14 residues in the CDR3. The CDR3 DNA reads TGCAGTGCTAGAGCCTGGACAGTTAAAGAGACCCAGTACTTC. Protein: CSARAWTVKETQYF.

The chain employs TRBV3-1 and TRBJ2-3; the D gene is possibly TRBD2 (6 bases). Germline CDR1 and CDR2: LGHDT and YNNKEL (reference sequence). The CDR3 consists of 13 residues. Trimming removed 3 bases at V and 10 bases at J, with 14 bases between. The CDR3 loop reads CASSHLRLVAQYF. The CDR3 coding sequence is TGTGCCAGCAGCCATCTTCGACTAGTCGCGCAGTATTTT.

The rearrangement joins TRBV6-5 to TRBJ1-2, with D perhaps TRBD1 (6 bases). From germline, CDR1 is MNHEY and CDR2 SVGAGI. This CDR3 has 16 amino acids. Trimming stripped 2 bases from V and 7 bases from J, with 20 bases between. The CDR3 region is CASSYTPAPGASGYTF. CDR3 in DNA: TGTGCCAGCAGTTACACCCCCGCGCCGGGGGCGAGTGGCTACACCTTC.